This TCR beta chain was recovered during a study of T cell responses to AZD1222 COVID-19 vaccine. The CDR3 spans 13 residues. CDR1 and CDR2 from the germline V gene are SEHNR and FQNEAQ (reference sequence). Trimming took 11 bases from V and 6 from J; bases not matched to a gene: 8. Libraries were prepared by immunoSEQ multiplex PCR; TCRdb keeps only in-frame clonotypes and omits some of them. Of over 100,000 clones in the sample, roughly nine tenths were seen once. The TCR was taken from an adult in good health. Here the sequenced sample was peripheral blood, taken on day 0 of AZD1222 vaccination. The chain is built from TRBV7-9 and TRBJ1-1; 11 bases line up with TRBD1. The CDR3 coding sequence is TGTGCCGGATTGGACAGGGGGCGGGCTGAAGCTTTCTTT. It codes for CAGLDRGRAEAFF.